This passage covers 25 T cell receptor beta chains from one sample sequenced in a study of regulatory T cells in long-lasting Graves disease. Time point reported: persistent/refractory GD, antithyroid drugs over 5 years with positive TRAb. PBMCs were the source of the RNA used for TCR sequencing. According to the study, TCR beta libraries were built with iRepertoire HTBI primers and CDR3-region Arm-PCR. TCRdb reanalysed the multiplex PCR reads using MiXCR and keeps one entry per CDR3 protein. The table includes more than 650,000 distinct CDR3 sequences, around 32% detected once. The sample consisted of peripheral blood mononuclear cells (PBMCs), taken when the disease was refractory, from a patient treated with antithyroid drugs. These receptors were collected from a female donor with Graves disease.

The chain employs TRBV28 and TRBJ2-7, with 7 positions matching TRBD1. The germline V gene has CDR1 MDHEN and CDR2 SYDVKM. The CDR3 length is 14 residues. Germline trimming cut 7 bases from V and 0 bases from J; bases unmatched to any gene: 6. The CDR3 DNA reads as TGTGCCAGCATTGATAGGGGGCTCTCCTACGAGCAGTACTTC. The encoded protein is CASIDRGLSYEQYF. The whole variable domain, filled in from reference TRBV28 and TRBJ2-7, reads DVKVTQSSRYLVKRTGEKVFLECVQDMDHENMFWYRQDPGLGLRLIYFSYDVKMKEKGDIPEGYSVSREKKERFSLILESASTNQTSMYLCASIDRGLSYEQYFGPGTRLTVT.

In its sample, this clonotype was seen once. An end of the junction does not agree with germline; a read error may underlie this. The CDR3: CAISEEGGFSTEALF. The CDR3 DNA sequence: TGTGCCATCAGTGAAGAAGGGGGCTTTAGCACTGAAGCTCTCTTT. This chain joins TRBV10-3 and TRBJ1-1; TRBD1 matches 7 bases. The CDR3 loop spans 15 amino acids. Germline V gene lookup returns CDR1 ENHRY and CDR2 SYGVKD.

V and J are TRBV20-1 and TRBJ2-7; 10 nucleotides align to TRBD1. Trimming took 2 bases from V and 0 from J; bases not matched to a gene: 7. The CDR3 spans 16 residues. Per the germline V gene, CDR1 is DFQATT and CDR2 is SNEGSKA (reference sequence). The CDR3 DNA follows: TGCAGTGCTAGAAAGAGACGGGACAGGGGCTCCTACGAGCAGTACTTC. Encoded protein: CSARKRRDRGSYEQYF.

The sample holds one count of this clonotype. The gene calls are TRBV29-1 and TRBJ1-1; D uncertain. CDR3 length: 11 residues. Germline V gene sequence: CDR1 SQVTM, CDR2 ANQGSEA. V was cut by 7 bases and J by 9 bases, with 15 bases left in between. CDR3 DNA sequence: TGCAGCGCGGAGCAAGGGTATCAAGCTTTCTTT. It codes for CSAEQGYQAFF.

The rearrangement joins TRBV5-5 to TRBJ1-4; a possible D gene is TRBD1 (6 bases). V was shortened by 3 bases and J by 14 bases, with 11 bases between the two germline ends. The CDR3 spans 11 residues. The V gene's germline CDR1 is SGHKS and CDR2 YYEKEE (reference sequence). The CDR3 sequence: CASSWGRELFF. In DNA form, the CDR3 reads TGTGCCAGCAGCTGGGGGCGAGAGCTGTTTTTT.

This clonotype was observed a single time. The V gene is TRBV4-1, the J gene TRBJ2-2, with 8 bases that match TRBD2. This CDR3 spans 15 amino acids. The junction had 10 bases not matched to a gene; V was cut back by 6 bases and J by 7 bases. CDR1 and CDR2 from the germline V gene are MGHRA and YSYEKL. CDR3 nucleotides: TGCGCCAGCAGACAGACTAGCGACCGGGGCGGGGAGCTGTTTTTT. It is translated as CASRQTSDRGGELFF.

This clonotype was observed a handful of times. CDR3 region: CASSLGDNVYGYTF. The DNA of the CDR3 is TGTGCCAGCAGTTTAGGGGACAACGTCTATGGCTACACCTTC. The V call is TRBV28, the J call TRBJ1-2; a weak D match, TRBD1 (6 bases). Germline V gene lookup returns CDR1 MDHEN and CDR2 SYDVKM. The CDR3 runs to 14 residues. V was shortened by 2 bases and J by 4 bases, with 11 bases between the two germline ends.

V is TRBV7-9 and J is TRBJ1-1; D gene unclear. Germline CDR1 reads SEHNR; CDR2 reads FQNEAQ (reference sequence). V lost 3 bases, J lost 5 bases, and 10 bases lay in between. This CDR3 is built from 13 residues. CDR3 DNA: TGTGCCAGCAGCTTTCCGGTGATGACTGAAGCTTTCTTT. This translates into CASSFPVMTEAFF.

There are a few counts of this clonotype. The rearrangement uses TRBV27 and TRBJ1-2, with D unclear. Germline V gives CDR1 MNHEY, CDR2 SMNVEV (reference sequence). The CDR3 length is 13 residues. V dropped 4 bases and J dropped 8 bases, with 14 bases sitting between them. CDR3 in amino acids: CASSSPPIRGYTF. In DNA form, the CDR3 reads TGTGCCAGCAGTTCCCCCCCCATTAGGGGCTACACCTTC.

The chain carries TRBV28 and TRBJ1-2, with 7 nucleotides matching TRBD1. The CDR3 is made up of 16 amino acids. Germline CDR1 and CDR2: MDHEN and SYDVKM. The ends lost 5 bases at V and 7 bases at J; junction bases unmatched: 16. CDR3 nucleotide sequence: TGTGCCAGCAGTCCACCAGGGACAGCGAGCATATTTGGCTACACCTTC. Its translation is CASSPPGTASIFGYTF.

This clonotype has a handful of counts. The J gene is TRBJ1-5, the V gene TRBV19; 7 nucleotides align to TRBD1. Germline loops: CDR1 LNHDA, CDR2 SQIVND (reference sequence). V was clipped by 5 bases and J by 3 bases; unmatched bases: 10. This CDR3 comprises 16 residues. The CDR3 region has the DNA TGTGCCAGTAGTGCGAGACAGGGCGCACACAATCAGCCCCAGCATTTT. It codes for CASSARQGAHNQPQHF. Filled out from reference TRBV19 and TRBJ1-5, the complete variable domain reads DGGITQSPKYLFRKEGQNVTLSCEQNLNHDAMYWYRQDPGQGLRLIYYSQIVNDFQKGDIAEGYSVSREKKESFPLTVTSAQKNPTAFYLCASSARQGAHNQPQHFGDGTRLSIL.

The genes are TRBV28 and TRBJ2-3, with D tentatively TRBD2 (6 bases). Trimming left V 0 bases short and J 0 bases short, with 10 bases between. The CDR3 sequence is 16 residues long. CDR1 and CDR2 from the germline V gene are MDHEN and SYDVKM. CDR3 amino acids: CASSLWGSGSTDTQYF. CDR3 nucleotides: TGTGCCAGCAGTTTATGGGGTAGCGGTAGCACAGATACGCAGTATTTT.

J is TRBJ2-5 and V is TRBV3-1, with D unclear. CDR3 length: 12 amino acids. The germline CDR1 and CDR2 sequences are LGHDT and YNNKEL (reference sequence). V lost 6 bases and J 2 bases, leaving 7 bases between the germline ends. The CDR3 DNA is TGTGCCAGCAGTACACCGCAAGAGACCCAGTACTTC. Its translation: CASSTPQETQYF.

The CDR3 DNA reads TGTGCCAGCAGCCAAGTTGTGGGGGAGCAGTACTTC. Its translation: CASSQVVGEQYF. The chain has TRBV14 and TRBJ2-7; no firm D call. The CDR3 runs to 12 residues. The germline V gene has CDR1 SGHDN and CDR2 FVKESK. V was pared by 1 base and J by 7 bases, with 8 bases between. Full variable domain (outside the CDR3, taken from reference TRBV14 and TRBJ2-7): EAGVTQFPSHSVIEKGQTVTLRCDPISGHDNLYWYRRVMGKEIKFLLHFVKESKQDESGMPNNRFLAERTGGTYSTLKVQPAELEDSGVYFCASSQVVGEQYFGPGTRLTVT.

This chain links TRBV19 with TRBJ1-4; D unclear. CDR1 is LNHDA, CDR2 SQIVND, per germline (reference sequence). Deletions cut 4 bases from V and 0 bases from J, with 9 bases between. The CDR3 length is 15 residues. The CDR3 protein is CASSNQVATNEKLFF. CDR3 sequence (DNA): TGTGCCAGTAGTAACCAAGTTGCAACTAATGAAAAACTGTTTTTT.

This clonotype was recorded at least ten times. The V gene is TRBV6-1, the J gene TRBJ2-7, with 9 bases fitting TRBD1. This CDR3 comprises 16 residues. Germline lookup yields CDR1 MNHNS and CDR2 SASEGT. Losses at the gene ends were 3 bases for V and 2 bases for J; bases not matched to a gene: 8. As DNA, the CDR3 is TGTGCCAGCAGTGACCCACGGGGACAGGGCGCCTACGAGCAGTACTTC. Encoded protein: CASSDPRGQGAYEQYF.

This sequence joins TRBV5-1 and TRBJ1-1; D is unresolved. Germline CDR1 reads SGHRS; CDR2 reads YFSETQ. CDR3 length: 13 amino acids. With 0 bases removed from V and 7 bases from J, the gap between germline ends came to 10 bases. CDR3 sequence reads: CASSLDGRSEAFF. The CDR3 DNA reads TGCGCCAGCAGCTTGGACGGCCGGAGTGAAGCTTTCTTT.

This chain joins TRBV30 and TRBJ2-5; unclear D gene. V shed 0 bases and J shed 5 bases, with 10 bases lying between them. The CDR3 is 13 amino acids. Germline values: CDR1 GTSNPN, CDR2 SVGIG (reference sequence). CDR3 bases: TGTGCCTGGAGTGTACTGGTAGGGGAGACCCAGTACTTC. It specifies CAWSVLVGETQYF. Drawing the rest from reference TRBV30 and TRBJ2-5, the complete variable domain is SQTIHQWPATLVQPVGSPLSLECTVEGTSNPNLYWYRQAAGRGLQLLFYSVGIGQISSEVPQNLSASRPQDRQFILSSKKLLLSDSGFYLCAWSVLVGETQYFGPGTRLLVL.

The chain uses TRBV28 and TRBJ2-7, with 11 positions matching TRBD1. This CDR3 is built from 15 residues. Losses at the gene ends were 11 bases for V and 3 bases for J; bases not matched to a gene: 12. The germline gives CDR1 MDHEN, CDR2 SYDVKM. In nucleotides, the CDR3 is TGTGCCGGCAACCGAGGGGACAGGGGGAACTACGAGCAGTACTTC. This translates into CAGNRGDRGNYEQYF.

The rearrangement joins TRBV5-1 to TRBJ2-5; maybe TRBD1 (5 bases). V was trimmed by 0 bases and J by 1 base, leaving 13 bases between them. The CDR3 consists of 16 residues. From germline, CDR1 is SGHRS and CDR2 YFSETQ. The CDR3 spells CASSLGGGTSQETQYF. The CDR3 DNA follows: TGCGCCAGCAGCTTGGGGGGCGGAACTTCCCAAGAGACCCAGTACTTC.

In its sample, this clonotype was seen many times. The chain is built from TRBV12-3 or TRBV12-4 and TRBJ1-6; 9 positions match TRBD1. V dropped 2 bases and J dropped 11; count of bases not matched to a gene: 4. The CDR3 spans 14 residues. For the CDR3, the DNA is TGTGCCAGCAGTTTACGGGACAGGGTTACACCCCTCCACTTT. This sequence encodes CASSLRDRVTPLHF.

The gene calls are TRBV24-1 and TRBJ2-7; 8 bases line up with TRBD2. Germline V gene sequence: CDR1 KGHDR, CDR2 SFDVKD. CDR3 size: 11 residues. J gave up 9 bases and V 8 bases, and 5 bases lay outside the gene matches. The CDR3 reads CATKPRGGQYF. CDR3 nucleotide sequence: TGTGCCACCAAGCCCCGGGGGGGGCAGTACTTC.

DNA for the CDR3: TGTGCCAGCAGTTACTGGCCGAGTTCCAATCCCTATGGCTACACCTTC. Protein: CASSYWPSSNPYGYTF. The chain is built from TRBV6-2 or TRBV6-3 and TRBJ1-2; D not certain. V was cut by 1 base and J by 4 bases, with 16 bases left in between. There are 16 residues in the CDR3. CDR1 MNHEY and CDR2 SVGEGT come from the germline V gene.

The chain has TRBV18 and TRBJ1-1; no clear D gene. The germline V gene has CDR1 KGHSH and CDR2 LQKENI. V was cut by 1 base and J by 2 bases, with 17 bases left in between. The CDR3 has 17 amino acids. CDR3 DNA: TGTGCCAGCTCACCACGGTTTGAGGGCGCGTTTAACACTGAAGCTTTCTTT. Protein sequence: CASSPRFEGAFNTEAFF.

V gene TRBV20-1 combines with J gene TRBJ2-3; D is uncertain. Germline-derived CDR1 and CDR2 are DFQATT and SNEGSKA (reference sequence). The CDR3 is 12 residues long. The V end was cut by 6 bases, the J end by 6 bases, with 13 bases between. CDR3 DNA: TGCAGTGCCTACCAACCCTCGGATACGCAGTATTTT. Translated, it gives CSAYQPSDTQYF.